This T cell receptor (beta chain) was recorded in a study of blood T cell repertoires in COVID-19. The wider study: The United States, Italy and Spain supplied acute and convalescent COVID-19 samples.

This CDR3 spans 13 amino acids. Deletions cut 5 bases from V and 0 bases from J, with 7 bases between. CDR1 is LNHDA, CDR2 SQIVND, per germline (reference sequence). Per the authors' pipeline: Reference gene primers were amplified, and this amplification served to estimate nucleated cell counts. Profiled with immunoSEQ multiplex PCR; TCRdb holds only in-frame clones, not every one. That table supplies the V and J calls and clone size; D and trimming were determined from the DNA. The sample contains about 310,000 clones, 87% of which appear only once. The source is a woman between 45 and 60 years old who had recovered from COVID-19. The chain couples TRBV19 to TRBJ1-1, with D unclear. The material sequenced was peripheral blood. CDR3: CASSFTMNTEAFF. The CDR3 DNA follows: TGTGCCAGTAGTTTTACTATGAACACTGAAGCTTTCTTT.